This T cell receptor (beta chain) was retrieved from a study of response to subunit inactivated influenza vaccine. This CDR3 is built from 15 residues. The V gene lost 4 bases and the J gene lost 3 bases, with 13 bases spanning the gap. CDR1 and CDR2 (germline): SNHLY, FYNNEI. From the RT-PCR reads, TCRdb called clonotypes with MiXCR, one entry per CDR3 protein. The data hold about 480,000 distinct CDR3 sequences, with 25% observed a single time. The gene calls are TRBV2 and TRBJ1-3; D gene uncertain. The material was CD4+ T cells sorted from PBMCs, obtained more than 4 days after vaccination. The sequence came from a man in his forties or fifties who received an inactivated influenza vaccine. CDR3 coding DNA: TGTGCCAGCAGTGTTACTGCAGTTTTTGGAAACACCATATATTTT. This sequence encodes CASSVTAVFGNTIYF. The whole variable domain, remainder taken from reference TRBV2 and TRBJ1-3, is EPEVTQTPSHQVTQMGQEVILRCVPISNHLYFYWYRQILGQKVEFLVSFYNNEISEKSEIFDDQFSVERPDGSNFTLKIRSTKLEDSAMYFCASSVTAVFGNTIYFGEGSWLTVV.